The source of this TCR beta chain is a study of cytomegalovirus exposure and HLA in healthy donors. A multiplex PCR was run with 60 Vbeta primers and 13 Jbeta primers. TCRdb keeps only in-frame clones here, not all; method: immunoSEQ multiplex PCR. The profile shows 200,000 or so clones, approximately 78% of them singletons. The CDR3 runs 14 residues. Looked up from germline, CDR1 is SGHDN and CDR2 is FVKESK. Trimming removed 1 base from V and 2 bases from J, with 8 bases in between. Study-wide results and limits: The listing of roughly 160 TCR beta chains classed them as cytomegalovirus-associated.

For this clone: Its specificity is unknown.

The specimen was PBMCs. This TCR was sampled from a man aged 25 to 45 in good health and CMV-seronegative. The J gene is TRBJ1-2, the V gene TRBV14, with D maybe TRBD1 (5 bases). The CDR3 protein is CASSQGGRNYGYTF. CDR3 nucleotides: TGTGCCAGCAGCCAAGGGGGCAGGAACTATGGCTACACCTTC. Variable domain in full (rest from reference TRBV14 and TRBJ1-2): EAGVTQFPSHSVIEKGQTVTLRCDPISGHDNLYWYRRVMGKEIKFLLHFVKESKQDESGMPNNRFLAERTGGTYSTLKVQPAELEDSGVYFCASSQGGRNYGYTFGSGTRLTVV.